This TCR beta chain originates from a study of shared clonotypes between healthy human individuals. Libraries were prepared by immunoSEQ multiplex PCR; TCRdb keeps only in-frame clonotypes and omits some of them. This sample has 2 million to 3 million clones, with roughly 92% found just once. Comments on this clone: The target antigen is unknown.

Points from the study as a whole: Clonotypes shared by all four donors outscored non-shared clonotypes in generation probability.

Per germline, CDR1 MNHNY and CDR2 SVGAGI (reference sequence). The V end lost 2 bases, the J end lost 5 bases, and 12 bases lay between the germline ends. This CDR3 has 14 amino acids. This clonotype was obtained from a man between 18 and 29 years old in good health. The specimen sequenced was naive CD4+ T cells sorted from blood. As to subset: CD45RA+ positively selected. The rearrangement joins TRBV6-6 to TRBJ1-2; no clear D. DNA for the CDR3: TGTGCCAGCAGTTACGAGTGGGTGAGATATGGCTACACCTTC. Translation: CASSYEWVRYGYTF.